This passage covers 10 T cell receptor beta chains from one sample sequenced in a study of OX40 agonist ivuxolimab in advanced cancers. Sequencing was performed with immunoSEQ multiplex PCR; in TCRdb, only in-frame clones are kept and a portion is missing. The sample holds approximately 37,000 clones; around 83% are singletons and the top ten take 20% to 25%. The starting material was CD4+ or CD8+ T cells sorted from blood, obtained in a trial of the OX40 agonist ivuxolimab. These receptors were obtained from an adult with an advanced solid tumor such as melanoma, head and neck, liver or kidney cancer.

This clone was counted between two and nine times. The chain links TRBV4-3 to TRBJ2-1; the D gene is possibly TRBD2 (5 bases). Germline CDR1 is LGHNA and CDR2 is YSLEER. This CDR3 is 16 amino acids long. The ends were cut back, 0 bases at V and 3 bases at J, with 12 bases in the middle. CDR3 protein: CASSQDPGVGYNEQFF. Here the CDR3 DNA reads TGCGCCAGCAGCCAAGACCCCGGGGTTGGCTACAATGAGCAGTTCTTC.

The CDR3 loop is CASSFTRVGNQPQHF. CDR3 coding DNA: TGTGCCAGCAGCTTTACGAGGGTAGGCAATCAGCCCCAGCATTTT. The V gene is TRBV12-1, the J gene TRBJ1-5. TRBV12-1 is annotated as a pseudogene. The CDR3 extends over 15 amino acids.

V usage is TRBV25-1 and J usage is TRBJ1-2, with 9 positions matching TRBD1. Germline V CDR1 and CDR2: MGHDK, SYGVNS. The V gene end was trimmed by 0 bases and the J gene end by 7 bases; junction bases not matched to a gene: 6. This CDR3 has 15 amino acids. CDR3 residues: CASSEYGTGLSGYTF. In DNA, the CDR3 is TGTGCCAGCAGTGAATATGGGACAGGGTTGTCTGGCTACACCTTC.

The V and J genes are TRBV6-6 and TRBJ1-3, with D tentatively TRBD1 (6 bases). V lost 0 bases to trimming and J lost 2 bases, with 8 bases between them. This CDR3 is built from 15 residues. Per the germline V gene, CDR1 is MNHNY and CDR2 is SVGAGI (reference sequence). Here the CDR3 DNA reads TGTGCCAGCAGTTACTCACAGGGAACTGGAAACACCATATATTTT. Translation gives CASSYSQGTGNTIYF.

The rearrangement joins TRBV7-9 to TRBJ2-1; 10 positions match TRBD2. Trimming removed 0 bases from V and 8 bases from J; junction bases left unmatched: 13. Looked up from germline, CDR1 is SEHNR and CDR2 is FQNEAQ (reference sequence). CDR3 length: 18 residues. The CDR3 region is CASSLANQKLAGEDEQFF. For the CDR3, the DNA is TGTGCCAGCAGCTTAGCGAACCAAAAGCTAGCGGGAGAGGATGAGCAGTTCTTC.

J is TRBJ2-1 and V is TRBV19; TRBD2 agrees at 12 bases. The CDR3 runs 15 residues. With 6 bases clipped from V and 8 bases from J, the junction kept 8 bases outside the gene matches. From germline, CDR1 is LNHDA and CDR2 SQIVND (reference sequence). The CDR3 spells CASRRLAGGPYEQFF. DNA for the CDR3: TGTGCCAGTAGGAGGCTAGCGGGAGGGCCTTATGAGCAGTTCTTC.

V and J are TRBV19 and TRBJ2-1, with 12 bases lining up with TRBD1. From germline, CDR1 is LNHDA and CDR2 SQIVND (reference sequence). V lost 6 bases, J lost 4 bases, and 4 bases stayed unmatched. The CDR3 has 15 amino acids. The CDR3 DNA sequence: TGTGCCAGTAGCCCGGGACAGGGGGCTTACAATGAGCAGTTCTTC. Protein: CASSPGQGAYNEQFF. Complete variable domain (other parts from reference TRBV19 and TRBJ2-1): DGGITQSPKYLFRKEGQNVTLSCEQNLNHDAMYWYRQDPGQGLRLIYYSQIVNDFQKGDIAEGYSVSREKKESFPLTVTSAQKNPTAFYLCASSPGQGAYNEQFFGPGTRLTVL.

This chain links TRBV25-1 with TRBJ2-7; 7 bases are a match to TRBD1. CDR1 is MGHDK, CDR2 SYGVNS, per germline. The CDR3 length is 12 residues. J gave up 2 bases and V 9 bases, and 4 bases lay outside the gene matches. The CDR3 loop reads CASLTGTYEQYF. The CDR3 bases are TGTGCCAGTCTGACAGGGACCTACGAGCAGTACTTC.

V usage is TRBV10-3 and J usage is TRBJ2-3; 7 positions agree with TRBD2. Per germline, CDR1 ENHRY and CDR2 SYGVKD. The CDR3 has 15 residues. The V and J ends lost 3 bases and 0 bases, in that order; junction bases with no gene match: 3. In nucleotides, the CDR3 is TGTGCCATCAGTGAAGGGAGGGTCAGCACAGATACGCAGTATTTT. This encodes CAISEGRVSTDTQYF.

The rearrangement uses TRBV10-2 and TRBJ1-2; 10 nucleotides line up with TRBD1. CDR1 and CDR2 (germline): WSHSY, SAAADI. This CDR3 contains 16 residues. With 3 bases clipped from V and 5 bases from J, the junction kept 9 bases outside the gene matches. The DNA of the CDR3 is TGCGCCAGCAGTGATCACGGGACAGGGGTTCGGTATGGCTACACCTTC. Its protein product is CASSDHGTGVRYGYTF.